This entry lists 26 T cell receptor beta chains sequenced from one sample in a study of T cell changes during pregnancy in multiple sclerosis. The data were produced by immunoSEQ multiplex PCR, yet TCRdb's version contains in-frame clones alone and is incomplete. The sample records about 58,000 clones, approximately 93% being singletons. The starting material was CD8+ T cells from peripheral blood mononuclear cells, obtained in the second trimester of pregnancy. The receptors originated from a female donor with multiple sclerosis, enrolled in a pregnancy study.

The CDR3 sequence is CASSANPPAGTEAFF. The CDR3 nucleotides are TGTGCCAGCAGTGCCAACCCCCCGGCGGGCACTGAAGCTTTCTTT. V is TRBV6-5 and J is TRBJ1-1; D ambiguous. The CDR3 consists of 15 residues. V dropped 5 bases and J dropped 4 bases, with 17 bases sitting between them. CDR1 MNHEY and CDR2 SVGAGI come from the germline V gene.

The chain couples TRBV10-3 to TRBJ2-7; weak D call: TRBD1 (6 bases). The CDR3 contains 11 residues. CDR1 and CDR2 (germline): ENHRY, SYGVKD. V gave up 5 bases and J gave up 7 bases, with 9 bases separating them. The CDR3 protein is CAISSQGEQYF. CDR3 DNA sequence: TGTGCCATCAGTTCCCAGGGGGAGCAGTACTTC.

CDR3 protein: CASQDSTFSSSPLHF. The CDR3 coding sequence is TGTGCCAGCCAAGATTCAACCTTCTCGAGTTCACCCCTCCACTTT. The chain combines TRBV7-2 with TRBJ1-6; D ambiguous. Germline CDR1 and CDR2: SGHTA and FQGNSA. V lost 8 bases and J 9 bases, leaving 20 bases between the germline ends. This CDR3 region has 15 residues. Variable domain in full (rest from reference TRBV7-2 and TRBJ1-6): GAGVSQSPSNKVTEKGKDVELRCDPISGHTALYWYRQSLGQGLEFLIYFQGNSAPDKSGLPSDRFSAERTGGSVSTLTIQRTQQEDSAVYLCASQDSTFSSSPLHFGNGTRLTVT.

In regard to this clone: Other DNA sequences in the sample encode the same CDR3. The chain recombines TRBV6-5 with TRBJ2-7, with 9 bases matching TRBD1. Germline V gene data show CDR1 as MNHEY and CDR2 as SVGAGI. Trimming cost V 2 bases and J 3 bases; bases outside gene matches: 2. The CDR3 length is 14 residues. The CDR3 spells CASSYGTGNYEQYF. DNA of the CDR3: TGTGCCAGCAGTTACGGGACAGGGAACTACGAGCAGTACTTC.

The chain employs TRBV4-2 and TRBJ2-1, with D perhaps matching TRBD1 (5 bases). Germline V lookup: CDR1 LGHNA, CDR2 YNFKEQ. This CDR3 spans 15 amino acids. Trimming took off 1 base at V and 6 bases at J, with 13 bases between the two ends. The CDR3 DNA is TGTGCCAGCAGCCAAGGGGGCCCAACTCTCAATGAGCAGTTCTTC. This codes for CASSQGGPTLNEQFF.

V is TRBV6-6 and J is TRBJ1-4, with D possibly TRBD1 on 6 matching bases. V shed 5 bases and J shed 6 bases, with 13 bases lying between them. This CDR3 region has 14 residues. Germline CDR1 MNHNY, CDR2 SVGAGI (reference sequence). In DNA, the CDR3 is TGTGCCAGCAGTCTGACAGGCCCTGATGAAAAACTGTTTTTT. Amino acids: CASSLTGPDEKLFF.

The genes are TRBV30 and TRBJ1-2; no clear D gene. The V end lost 0 bases, the J end lost 5 bases, and 7 bases lay between the germline ends. The CDR3 runs to 12 residues. CDR1 and CDR2 (germline): GTSNPN, SVGIG (reference sequence). CDR3 nucleotide sequence: TGTGCCTGGAGTGTACTTGGTTATGGCTACACCTTC. Protein product: CAWSVLGYGYTF.

This clone occurred a few times. V is TRBV2 and J is TRBJ2-1; 12 bases line up with TRBD2. Germline V gives CDR1 SNHLY, CDR2 FYNNEI. This CDR3 region has 15 residues. The junction had 6 bases not matched to a gene; V was cut back by 6 bases and J by 6 bases. CDR3 residues: CASRATSGGTNEQFF. Written as DNA, the CDR3 is TGTGCCAGCAGAGCTACTAGCGGGGGGACCAATGAGCAGTTCTTC.

The chain recombines TRBV4-1 with TRBJ2-7; possibly TRBD1 for D (6 bases). V was trimmed by 5 bases and J by 2 bases, leaving 16 bases between them. The CDR3 runs to 15 residues. The germline gives CDR1 MGHRA, CDR2 YSYEKL. The CDR3 DNA reads as TGCGCCAGCAGCTACGGACAGACGACAGCCTACGAGCAGTACTTC. Translation gives CASSYGQTTAYEQYF.

The chain recombines TRBV6-4 with TRBJ2-1, with 7 bases matching TRBD2. Unmatched junction bases numbered 11, after V lost 0 bases and J lost 6 bases. The CDR3 runs to 17 residues. Looked up from germline, CDR1 is MRHNA and CDR2 is SNTAGT. The CDR3 is CASSDSPTGLQINEQFF. CDR3 in DNA: TGTGCCAGCAGTGACTCCCCGACGGGACTACAAATCAATGAGCAGTTCTTC.

The chain is built from TRBV2 and TRBJ2-1; 10 bases match TRBD2. CDR3 size: 14 residues. Germline V gene lookup returns CDR1 SNHLY and CDR2 FYNNEI. The trim removed 4 bases at V and 5 bases at J, leaving 2 bases unmatched. The CDR3 here is CASSGLAGDNEQFF. The CDR3 DNA follows: TGTGCCAGCAGTGGGCTAGCGGGAGACAATGAGCAGTTCTTC.

CDR3 sequence reads: CASSSLADSSYNEQFF. The DNA of the CDR3 is TGTGCCAGCAGCTCCTTAGCGGACTCCTCCTACAATGAGCAGTTCTTC. The gene calls are TRBV7-9 and TRBJ2-1; a weak D match, TRBD2 (6 bases). Germline CDR1 reads SEHNR; CDR2 reads FQNEAQ (reference sequence). With 4 bases removed from V and 0 bases from J, the gap between germline ends came to 13 bases. The CDR3 covers 16 residues.

J is TRBJ1-3 and V is TRBV4-2, with TRBD1 identical over 7 bases. With 1 base clipped from V and 0 bases from J, the junction kept 3 bases outside the gene matches. Germline CDR1 is LGHNA and CDR2 is YNFKEQ. The CDR3 covers 16 residues. This CDR3 is CASSQAGTDSGNTIYF. The CDR3 DNA reads as TGTGCCAGCAGCCAAGCTGGGACAGACTCTGGAAACACCATATATTTT.

In its sample, this clone was seen once. This chain links TRBV10-3 with TRBJ1-4, with D perhaps TRBD1 (5 bases). Germline CDR1 is ENHRY and CDR2 is SYGVKD. The V end was cut by 0 bases, the J end by 0 bases, with 8 bases between. CDR3 size: 16 residues. CDR3 sequence: CAISESGGSTNEKLFF. For the CDR3, the DNA is TGTGCCATCAGTGAGTCCGGGGGTTCAACTAATGAAAAACTGTTTTTT.

The rearrangement joins TRBV4-2 to TRBJ2-5, with 12 bases lining up with TRBD2. Trimming took 0 bases from V and 4 from J; bases not matched to a gene: 3. CDR3 length equals 16 residues. The germline V gene has CDR1 LGHNA and CDR2 YNFKEQ. The CDR3 sequence is CASSQESLAGGETQYF. CDR3 sequence (DNA): TGTGCCAGCAGCCAAGAGTCACTAGCGGGGGGAGAGACCCAGTACTTC.

The chain links TRBV7-2 to TRBJ2-3; perhaps TRBD2 as D (5 bases). Germline V gives CDR1 SGHTA, CDR2 FQGNSA. V lost 1 base, J lost 3 bases, and 14 bases lay in between. CDR3 length: 16 amino acids. CDR3 in amino acids: CASSLGRARATDTQYF. The DNA for the CDR3 is TGTGCCAGCAGCTTAGGGCGGGCCCGGGCGACAGATACGCAGTATTTT.

This chain connects TRBV11-2 to TRBJ2-1; D may be TRBD1 (6 bases). Trimming removed 1 base at V and 12 bases at J, with 10 bases between. CDR1 and CDR2 (germline): SGHAT, FQNNGV. The CDR3 spans 12 residues. In nucleotides, the CDR3 is TGTGCCAGCAGCTTAGTCGCACAGGGGCAGTTCTTC. Translating gives CASSLVAQGQFF.

The chain carries TRBV5-4 and TRBJ2-7; 8 nucleotides line up with TRBD2. CDR3 length equals 14 residues. Germline loops: CDR1 SGHNT, CDR2 YYREEE (reference sequence). V was clipped by 4 bases and J by 2 bases; unmatched bases: 5. CDR3 sequence reads: CASSPAGDPYEQYF. The CDR3 DNA follows: TGTGCCAGCAGCCCAGCGGGGGATCCCTACGAGCAGTACTTC.

This chain joins TRBV29-1 and TRBJ2-1, with D perhaps TRBD2 (7 bases). The CDR3 sequence is 17 residues long. CDR1 and CDR2 (germline): SQVTM, ANQGSEA. The CDR3 loop is CSSLGGPGLSSYNEQFF. Written as DNA, the CDR3 is TGCAGTTCCTTAGGGGGGCCGGGACTAAGTTCCTACAATGAGCAGTTCTTC.

The rearrangement joins TRBV6-5 to TRBJ1-1; D is ambiguous. The V end lost 6 bases, the J end lost 2 bases, and 10 bases lay between the germline ends. The CDR3 is 13 amino acids. From germline, CDR1 is MNHEY and CDR2 SVGAGI. CDR3 amino acids: CASSLSPNTEAFF. The CDR3 DNA reads TGTGCCAGCAGCTTAAGCCCAAACACTGAAGCTTTCTTT.

This chain links TRBV5-1 with TRBJ2-5; D unclear. The germline gives CDR1 SGHRS, CDR2 YFSETQ. This CDR3 has 13 residues. Between the trimmed V and J ends, which lost 3 bases and 3 bases, there was a span of 9 bases. Written as DNA, the CDR3 is TGCGCCAGCAGCTCCCTTGAGGAAGAGACCCAGTACTTC. Encoded protein: CASSSLEEETQYF.

This sequence joins TRBV10-3 and TRBJ1-1, with D unresolved. Germline assignment: CDR1 ENHRY and CDR2 SYGVKD. Trimming stripped 0 bases from V and 3 bases from J, with 8 bases between. The CDR3 contains 14 residues. The CDR3 loop is CAISESVGDTEAFF. CDR3 bases: TGTGCCATCAGTGAGTCGGTCGGAGACACTGAAGCTTTCTTT.

V usage is TRBV21-1 and J usage is TRBJ1-5; TRBD1, as called in the table, went unchecked against the DNA. TRBV21-1 is termed a pseudogene. The CDR3 totals 17 residues. The CDR3 sequence: CASSKAGTGAGNQPQHF. CDR3 DNA sequence: TGTGCCAGCAGCAAAGCCGGTACAGGGGCAGGCAATCAGCCCCAGCATTTT.

The chain is built from TRBV6-1 and TRBJ1-2; TRBD1 might be the D (6 bases). Deletions cut 4 bases from V and 8 bases from J, with 17 bases between. The germline CDR1 and CDR2 sequences are MNHNS and SASEGT. There are 14 residues in the CDR3. The CDR3 reads CASSGTVILLGYTF. The CDR3 bases are TGTGCCAGCAGTGGGACAGTGATCCTCCTGGGCTACACCTTC.

The CDR3: CASRGGNIQYF. CDR3 nucleotides: TGCGCCAGCAGGGGGGGAAACATTCAGTACTTC. The chain carries TRBV4-1 and TRBJ2-4, with D maybe TRBD2 (6 bases). Trimming removed 6 bases at V and 6 bases at J, with 6 bases between. This CDR3 comprises 11 residues. Germline V lookup: CDR1 MGHRA, CDR2 YSYEKL.

The count of this clone is one. The J gene is TRBJ2-1, the V gene TRBV9; 8 bases are shared with TRBD1. V was pared by 3 bases and J by 5 bases, with 10 bases of the junction left unmatched. Germline-derived CDR1 and CDR2 are SGDLS and YYNGEE. CDR3 length equals 16 residues. DNA of the CDR3: TGTGCCAGCAGCGCCGAAACTTCAGGGGGCAACAATGAGCAGTTCTTC. Its protein is CASSAETSGGNNEQFF. Variable domain in full (rest from reference TRBV9 and TRBJ2-1): DSGVTQTPKHLITATGQRVTLRCSPRSGDLSVYWYQQSLDQGLQFLIQYYNGEERAKGNILERFSAQQFPDLHSELNLSSLELGDSALYFCASSAETSGGNNEQFFGPGTRLTVL.